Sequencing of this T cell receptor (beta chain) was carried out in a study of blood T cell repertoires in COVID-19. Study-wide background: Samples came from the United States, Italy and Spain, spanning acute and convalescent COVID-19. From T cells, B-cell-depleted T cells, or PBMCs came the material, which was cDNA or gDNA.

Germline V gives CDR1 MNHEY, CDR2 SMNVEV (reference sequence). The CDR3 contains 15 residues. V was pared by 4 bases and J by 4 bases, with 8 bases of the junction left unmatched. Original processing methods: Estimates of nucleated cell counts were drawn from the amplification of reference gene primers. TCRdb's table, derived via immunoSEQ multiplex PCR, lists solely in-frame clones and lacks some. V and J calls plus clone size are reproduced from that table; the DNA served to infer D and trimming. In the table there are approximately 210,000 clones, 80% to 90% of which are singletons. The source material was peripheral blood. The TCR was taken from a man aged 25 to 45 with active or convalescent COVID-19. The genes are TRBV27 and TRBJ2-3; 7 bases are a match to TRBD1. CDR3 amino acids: CASSSTTGFADTQYF. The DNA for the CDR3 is TGTGCCAGCAGTTCGACGACAGGGTTCGCAGATACGCAGTATTTT.